The 18 T cell receptor beta chains presented below share a single source sample, sequenced in a study of T cells in Graves' hyperthyroidism and ophthalmopathy. TCR beta CDR3 regions were amplified from RNA. Initially, a first-round RT-PCR of the TCR CDR3 employed the HTBI primer set. TCRdb re-analysed the multiplex PCR reads in MiXCR, keeping a single row per CDR3 protein. The sample contains a few hundred thousand distinct CDR3 sequences, about half of which appear only once. Sequenced sample: peripheral blood or thyroid tissue (not recorded which). Every receptor here comes from a woman younger than 30 with Graves' hyperthyroidism.

This clonotype was seen repeatedly, ten times or more. The rearrangement uses TRBV29-1 and TRBJ2-5, with a tentative D call TRBD1 (6 bases). Per the germline V gene, CDR1 is SQVTM and CDR2 is ANQGSEA. V lost 3 bases and J lost 5, with 10 bases in between. The CDR3 is 12 residues long. The CDR3 here is CSVEAGVETQYF. DNA for the CDR3: TGCAGCGTTGAGGCAGGGGTGGAGACCCAGTACTTC. Looking up the rest from reference TRBV29-1 and TRBJ2-5 gives the full variable domain: SAVISQKPSRDICQRGTSLTIQCQVDSQVTMMFWYRQQPGQSLTLIATANQGSEATYESGFVIDKFPISRPNLTFSTLTVSNMSPEDSSIYLCSVEAGVETQYFGPGTRLLVL.

A remark on this clonotype: A much larger clone lies a single base off, so this may be a read error. The V call is TRBV29-1, the J call TRBJ1-2, with TRBD1 matching 7 bases. V gave up 1 base and J gave up 9 bases; unmatched junction bases: 8. This CDR3 region has 13 residues. The germline V gene has CDR1 SQVTM and CDR2 ANQGSEA. The chain's CDR3 is CSVEGQGLGSYTF. The CDR3 bases are TGCAGCGTTGAAGGACAGGGCCTAGGGAGCTACACCTTC.

The V and J genes are TRBV2 and TRBJ2-1; 11 nucleotides align to TRBD2. With 3 bases clipped from V and 10 bases from J, the junction kept 8 bases outside the gene matches. CDR3 length equals 15 residues. Germline V CDR1 and CDR2: SNHLY, FYNNEI. CDR3 in DNA: TGTGCCAGCAGTGAGCGGGGACTAGCGGTACAAGAGCAGTTCTTC. Translating gives CASSERGLAVQEQFF.

On this clonotype: This is likely a read error, given that the CDR3 carries no conserved phenylalanine or tryptophan at its end. It is unclear where the CDR3 begins or ends on the DNA, so no DNA is shown, and the CDR3 is as TCRdb lists it. This chain connects TRBV12-3 or TRBV12-4 to TRBJ2-5; TRBD2, as called in the table, went unchecked against the DNA. The length of the CDR3 is 18 amino acids, counting both ends. The CDR3 loop is CASGRRGTVEDYGYTFGS.

At least ten counts were recorded for this clonotype. The chain carries TRBV27 and TRBJ2-7; D unclear. In germline, CDR1 is MNHEY, CDR2 SMNVEV (reference sequence). V was shortened by 3 bases and J by 5 bases, with 5 bases between the two germline ends. This CDR3 contains 11 residues. The DNA of the CDR3 is TGTGCCAGCAGTTTTCGAAACGAGCAGTACTTC. Translation: CASSFRNEQYF.

The chain uses TRBV10-3 and TRBJ1-1, with 7 positions matching TRBD1. V lost 2 bases, J lost 7 bases, and 10 bases stayed unmatched. Germline V CDR1 and CDR2: ENHRY, SYGVKD. The CDR3 consists of 15 residues. This CDR3 reads CAISEVTGDYNEAFF. The DNA for the CDR3 is TGTGCCATCAGTGAGGTAACAGGGGACTACAATGAAGCTTTCTTT.

The sample holds a few counts of this clonotype. The chain employs TRBV10-3 and TRBJ2-3, with D possibly being TRBD1 (6 bases). The length of the CDR3 is 14 residues. The germline V and J ends were trimmed by 10 bases and 2 bases, with 16 bases remaining between them. CDR1 and CDR2 from the germline V gene are ENHRY and SYGVKD. The CDR3 sequence is CATGQWANTDTQYF. The CDR3 DNA is TGTGCCACTGGACAGTGGGCCAACACAGATACGCAGTATTTT.

The gene calls are TRBV7-9 and TRBJ2-5; TRBD1 or TRBD2 may be the D gene (5 bases each). The CDR3 spans 15 residues. The V and J ends lost 0 bases and 0 bases respectively, with 8 bases between them. Germline V lookup: CDR1 SEHNR, CDR2 FQNEAQ (reference sequence). The CDR3 sequence is CASSLARGDQETQYF. DNA for the CDR3: TGTGCCAGCAGCTTAGCGCGAGGGGACCAAGAGACCCAGTACTTC.

V is TRBV11-1 and J is TRBJ2-5; TRBD1 matches 8 bases. V was pared by 7 bases and J by 5 bases, with 6 bases of the junction left unmatched. Looked up from germline, CDR1 is SGHAT and CDR2 is FQDESV (reference sequence). This CDR3 region has 13 residues. CDR3 sequence reads: CASTLTGDETQYF. The CDR3 nucleotides are TGTGCCAGCACCCTGACAGGGGACGAGACCCAGTACTTC. Based on the CDR3 plus reference TRBV11-1 and TRBJ2-5, the full variable domain is EAEVAQSPRYKITEKSQAVAFWCDPISGHATLYWYRQILGQGPELLVQFQDESVVDDSQLPKDRFSAERLKGVDSTLKIQPAELGDSAMYLCASTLTGDETQYFGPGTRLLVL.

As for this clonotype: At one end the junction does not follow the germline gene, possibly because of a read error. This chain uses TRBV12-3 or TRBV12-4 with TRBJ1-2, with D maybe TRBD1 (6 bases). The length of the CDR3 is 15 residues. The CDR3 is CACSAGPGQNYGYTF. The CDR3 nucleotides are TGTGCCTGCAGTGCAGGTCCGGGACAAAACTATGGCTACACCTTC.

This clonotype has at least ten counts. The CDR3 nucleotides read TGTGCCAGCAGCCAAGGACAGGGGGGTCCCTACGAGCAGTACTTC. It codes for CASSQGQGGPYEQYF. V gene TRBV7-7 combines with J gene TRBJ2-7, with TRBD1 matching 10 bases. Per the germline V gene, CDR1 is SSHAT and CDR2 is FNYEAQ (reference sequence). V was clipped by 5 bases and J by 2 bases; unmatched bases: 6. The CDR3 covers 15 residues.

As regards this clonotype: Since the CDR3 does not end with the conserved phenylalanine or tryptophan, this likely comes from a read error. The chain is built from TRBV20-1 and TRBJ2-5; perhaps TRBD2 as D (6 bases). The V gene's germline CDR1 is DFQATT and CDR2 SNEGSKA (reference sequence). The CDR3 covers 15 residues. CDR3: CSARQGGLRLEAQYL. CDR3 DNA sequence: TGCAGTGCTAGACAGGGAGGACTTCGATTAGAGGCCCAGTACCTC.

This clonotype showed up many times. V gene TRBV12-3 or TRBV12-4 combines with J gene TRBJ1-5; a possible D gene is TRBD1 (5 bases). This CDR3 comprises 18 residues. The V end was cut by 3 bases, the J end by 4 bases, with 22 bases between. As DNA, the CDR3 is TGTGCCAGCAGTTTGTTTGGGGACGTAACCCTTTGGAATCAGCCCCAGCATTTT. This encodes CASSLFGDVTLWNQPQHF.

This clonotype was recorded at least ten times. The CDR3: CAIAAAGGPGETQYF. Here the CDR3 DNA reads TGTGCCATCGCTGCCGCGGGAGGGCCGGGTGAGACCCAGTACTTC. This chain joins TRBV10-3 and TRBJ2-5; TRBD2 matches 9 bases. The CDR3 length is 15 residues. The V gene's germline CDR1 is ENHRY and CDR2 SYGVKD. V shed 8 bases and J 5 bases; nucleotides not matched to a gene: 12.

In this sample, this clonotype turned up many times. This chain links TRBV20-1 with TRBJ2-5; D possibly matches TRBD1 or TRBD2 (7 bases each). The CDR3 is 17 amino acids. Deletions cut 8 bases from V and 1 base from J, with 26 bases between. The germline gives CDR1 DFQATT, CDR2 SNEGSKA (reference sequence). The DNA of the CDR3 is TGCAGTACCAAGGGGGCGGGGAGGGCCTTTTCCCAAGAGACCCAGTACTTC. Its protein is CSTKGAGRAFSQETQYF.

This chain uses TRBV15 with TRBJ2-5; D is ambiguous. This CDR3 is 14 amino acids long. V was clipped by 3 bases and J by 9 bases, with 17 bases between them. Germline V gene lookup returns CDR1 LNHNV and CDR2 YYDKDF (reference sequence). For the CDR3, the DNA is TGTGCCACCAGCAGGGGCCTCCCGAGTCAGCCCCAGTACTTC. Translation gives CATSRGLPSQPQYF.

V usage is TRBV7-9 and J usage is TRBJ2-7; 9 bases are shared with TRBD1. The germline V gene encodes CDR1 SEHNR and CDR2 FQNEAQ (reference sequence). Trimming at V came to 3 bases and at J to 5 bases, leaving 5 bases not matched to a gene. This CDR3 contains 14 residues. The DNA for the CDR3 is TGTGCCAGCAGCTTGGTAGGGACAGGGAACGAGCAGTACTTC. It encodes CASSLVGTGNEQYF.

This sequence joins TRBV10-3 and TRBJ2-1; 13 bases align to TRBD2. V gave up 6 bases and J gave up 4 bases; unmatched junction bases: 3. Germline assignment: CDR1 ENHRY and CDR2 SYGVKD. The length of the CDR3 is 15 residues. The CDR3 DNA sequence: TGTGCCATCAGCGGGACTAGCGGGAATTACAATGAGCAGTTCTTC. Translated: CAISGTSGNYNEQFF.